The present entry profiles one T cell receptor beta chain with its context. In its sample, this clone was seen a few times. Its target antigen remains unknown. Per-nucleotide qualities are absent, and no much larger clonotype sits a single base away. To prepare the library, the immunoSEQ multiplex PCR assay was applied. To provide template for TCR sequencing, every sample had RNA extracted and reverse transcribed into cDNA. First-strand cDNA was synthesized with SuperScript III using a 2:1 mix of oligo-dT and random hexamers. A synthetic immune receptor repertoire was used to gauge amplification bias, and whatever bias remained was removed computationally. The original pipeline was this. Raw reads were preprocessed to remove errors, and CDR3 was defined according to IMGT conventions as the region from the conserved cysteine to phenylalanine. Clonality was computed by normalizing Shannon entropy by log2 of the number of productive unique TCRs and subtracting the result from 1. Whether scalp clones were CD4 or CD8 was inferred by matching scalp TCRbeta sequences against CD4 and CD8 repertoires sorted from blood. Sourced from immuneACCESS, this table was stored by TCRdb with only in-frame sequences that have V and J called. A share of the clones is absent; for the studies checked, an unresolved V gene accounts for under half, and the remainder has no known explanation. V and J calls plus clone size are reproduced from that table; the DNA served to infer D and trimming. The sample yields 110,000 or so clones; 50% to 65% were counted once. The ten largest clones add up to about 3.2% of the sample.

The CDR3 sequence holds 13 residues, the cysteine and phenylalanine included. This entry keeps only the CDR3 DNA: 39 bases, framed from base 1. The germline V end is reduced by 5 bases and the J end by 9 bases; junction bases left unmatched: 7. From a lookup of the germline V gene, CDR1 and CDR2 are SGHTA and FQGNSA. The source of the sample is a study of CD8+ T cells in alopecia areata (dated by TCRdb to 2017 to 2018). Study-wide context: Treated patients were enrolled in an open-label pilot trial of oral tofacitinib at 5 to 10 mg twice daily for moderate-to-severe alopecia areata. Tofacitinib was administered for 6 to 18 months, and 6 months of follow-up off drug were then conducted to assess delayed response and recurrence. In treated patients, disease severity was measured using the SALT score, which gives the percentage of scalp surface area affected. To study T cell clonal expansion in alopecia areata, the researchers applied high-throughput TCRbeta sequencing to both the C3H/HeJ mouse model and human patients. Scalp tissue and sorted CD4+ and CD8+ peripheral blood T cells from patchy and totalis/universalis alopecia areata patients and from healthy controls were covered by human TCRbeta sequencing. Patients on tofacitinib were biopsied at baseline and after 4 and 24 weeks of treatment, and several of the patients also had a later scalp biopsy. Scalp clonality was compared across normal scalp (n=4), patchy alopecia areata scalp (n=8), and alopecia totalis/universalis scalp (n=8). RNA was obtained with the PAXgene miRNA kit for fixed scalp, the miRNeasy kit for PBMCs, and the RNeasy kit for mouse skin. immunoSEQ multiplex PCR using 35 Vbeta forward primers and 13 Jbeta reverse primers was used to amplify TCRbeta CDR3 regions. The paper's findings and limits, for the study overall: TCR sequences shared between patients were less clear than in mice, possibly partly because of HLA diversity in the patient population. Many expanded lesional clones persisted in scalp and blood during tofacitinib treatment, which may partly explain relapse after stopping treatment. Lesional scalp, especially in alopecia totalis/universalis, showed higher clonality and more expanded CD8+ clones than normal scalp, suggesting antigenic drive. With tofacitinib, both scalp clonality and the number of expanded CD8+ clones among the top 100 scalp clones went down significantly. Because the treated cohort was small and included a single nonresponder, larger studies are needed to assess links between baseline CD8+ expansion and response. Unlike mouse skin, which is dominated by gammadelta T cells, normal human skin has resident alphabeta T cells that are also sequenced, and this complicates analysis of the scalp TCR repertoire.

Reading the label with the study, this specimen's time point is: 24 weeks on oral tofacitinib. This sample's treatment or condition label indicates: oral pan-JAK inhibitor, 5-10 mg twice daily. Lesional scalp punch biopsies and peripheral blood were collected from alopecia areata patients. PBMCs were isolated by density centrifugation and stained for CD3, CD4 and CD8, and CD4+ and CD8+ T cells were sorted on a FACSAria. The sample was CD4+ T cells sorted from blood, taken at week 24, from a patient treated with tofacitinib. The rearranged segments are TRBV7-2 and TRBJ2-7; TRBD2 matches 10 bases in the middle. This sequence originates from a human donor with alopecia areata. The DNA reads as follows: TGTGCCAGCAGCCCAAGCGGGGGGGCGAGGCAGTACTTC. Translation gives CASSPSGGARQYF.